This T cell receptor beta chain was sequenced in a study of regulatory T cells in long-lasting Graves disease. Time point noted: newly diagnosed GD, antithyroid drugs for less than 3 months. Scientists built the TCR library using RNA that was extracted from PBMCs. Under American Thyroid Association guidelines, Graves' disease was diagnosed. Researchers made TCR beta libraries by using iRepertoire HTBI primers and running Arm-PCR on CDR3 regions. TCRdb used MiXCR to reprocess the multiplex PCR reads, holding one entry per CDR3 protein. The sample includes about 620,000 distinct CDR3 sequences, 15% to 20% of them seen just once. CDR1 and CDR2 from the germline V gene are MDHEN and SYDVKM. Deletions cut 6 bases from V and 4 bases from J, with 16 bases between. This CDR3 contains 15 residues. These data also formed part of another study, on T cells in Graves' hyperthyroidism and ophthalmopathy. That report notes: Blood samples included most of the expanded thyroid clonotypes exceeding 0.001. Model-based prediction identified ophthalmopathy a median roughly 5.9 months prior to its onset.

The sequence derives from a woman in her thirties with Graves disease. The chain links TRBV28 to TRBJ1-3, with D unclear. The source was peripheral blood mononuclear cells (PBMCs), collected at new diagnosis, from a patient treated with antithyroid drugs. CDR3 loop: CASRGPGGKGNTIYF. The DNA of the CDR3 is TGTGCCAGCAGGGGTCCAGGAGGGAAAGGAAACACCATATATTTT.